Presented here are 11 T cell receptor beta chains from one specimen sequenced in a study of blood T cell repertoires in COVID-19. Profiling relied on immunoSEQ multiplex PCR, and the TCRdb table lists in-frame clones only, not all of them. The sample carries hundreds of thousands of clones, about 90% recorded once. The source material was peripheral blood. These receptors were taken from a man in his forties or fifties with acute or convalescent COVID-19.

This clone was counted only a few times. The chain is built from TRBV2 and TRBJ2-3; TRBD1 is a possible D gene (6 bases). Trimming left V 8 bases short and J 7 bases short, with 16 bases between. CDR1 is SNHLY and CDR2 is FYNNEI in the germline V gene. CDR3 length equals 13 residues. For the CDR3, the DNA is TGTGCCAGCTCTTCTGTCGGACAGTATACGCAGTATTTT. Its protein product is CASSSVGQYTQYF.

CDR3 amino acids: CAWSVQGGGNQPQHF. DNA of the CDR3: TGTGCCTGGAGTGTACAAGGGGGAGGCAATCAGCCCCAGCATTTT. The chain is built from TRBV30 and TRBJ1-5; D may be TRBD1 (6 bases). The CDR3 runs 15 residues. The V end was cut by 0 bases, the J end by 2 bases, with 11 bases between. Germline V gene sequence: CDR1 GTSNPN, CDR2 SVGIG (reference sequence).

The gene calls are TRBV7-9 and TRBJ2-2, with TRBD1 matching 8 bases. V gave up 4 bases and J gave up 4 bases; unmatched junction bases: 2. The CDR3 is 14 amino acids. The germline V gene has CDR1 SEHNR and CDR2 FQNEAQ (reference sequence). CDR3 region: CASSSQGGTGELFF. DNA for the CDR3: TGTGCCAGCAGCTCACAGGGGGGCACCGGGGAGCTGTTTTTT.

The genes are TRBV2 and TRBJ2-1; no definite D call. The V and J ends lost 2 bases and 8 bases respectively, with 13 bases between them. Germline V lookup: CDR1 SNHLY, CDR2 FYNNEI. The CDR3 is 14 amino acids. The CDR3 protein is CASSESVSLYEQFF. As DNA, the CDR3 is TGTGCCAGCAGTGAATCAGTTAGCTTGTATGAGCAGTTCTTC.

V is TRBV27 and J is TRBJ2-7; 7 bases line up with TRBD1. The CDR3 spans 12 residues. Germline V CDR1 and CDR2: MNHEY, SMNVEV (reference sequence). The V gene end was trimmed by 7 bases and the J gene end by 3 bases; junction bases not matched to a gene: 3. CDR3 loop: CASTGQNYEQYF. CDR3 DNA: TGTGCCAGCACGGGACAGAACTACGAGCAGTACTTC.

The CDR3 protein is CASRGATNEKLFF. CDR3 nucleotides: TGTGCCAGCAGGGGAGCAACTAATGAAAAACTGTTTTTT. The genes are TRBV12-3 or TRBV12-4 and TRBJ1-4; D is uncertain. V lost 6 bases, J lost 0 bases, and 5 bases lay in between. The CDR3 totals 13 residues.

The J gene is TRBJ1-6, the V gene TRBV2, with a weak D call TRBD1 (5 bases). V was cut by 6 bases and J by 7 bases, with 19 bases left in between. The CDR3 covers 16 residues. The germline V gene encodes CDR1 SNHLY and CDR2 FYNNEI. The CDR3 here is CASRFSGERSNSPLHF. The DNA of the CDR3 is TGTGCCAGCAGATTTTCGGGGGAGAGATCGAATTCACCCCTCCACTTT.

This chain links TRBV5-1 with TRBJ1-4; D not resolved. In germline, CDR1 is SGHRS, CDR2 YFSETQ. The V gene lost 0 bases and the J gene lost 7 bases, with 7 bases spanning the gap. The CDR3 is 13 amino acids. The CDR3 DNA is TGCGCCAGCAGCTTGGTTGGAGGTGAAAAACTGTTTTTT. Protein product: CASSLVGGEKLFF. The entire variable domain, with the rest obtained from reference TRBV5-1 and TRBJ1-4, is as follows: KAGVTQTPRYLIKTRGQQVTLSCSPISGHRSVSWYQQTPGQGLQFLFEYFSETQRNKGNFPGRFSGRQFSNSRSEMNVSTLELGDSALYLCASSLVGGEKLFFGSGTQLSVL.

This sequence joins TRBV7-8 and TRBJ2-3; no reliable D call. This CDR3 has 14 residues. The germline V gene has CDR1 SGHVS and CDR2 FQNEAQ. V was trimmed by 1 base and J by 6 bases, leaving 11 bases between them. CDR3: CASSLESFLDTQYF. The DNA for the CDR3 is TGTGCCAGCAGCTTAGAGAGCTTCTTGGATACGCAGTATTTT. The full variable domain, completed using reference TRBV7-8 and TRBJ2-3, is GAGVSQSPRYKVAKRGQDVALRCDPISGHVSLFWYQQALGQGPEFLTYFQNEAQLDKSGLPSDRFFAERPEGSVSTLKIQRTQQEDSAVYLCASSLESFLDTQYFGPGTRLTVL.

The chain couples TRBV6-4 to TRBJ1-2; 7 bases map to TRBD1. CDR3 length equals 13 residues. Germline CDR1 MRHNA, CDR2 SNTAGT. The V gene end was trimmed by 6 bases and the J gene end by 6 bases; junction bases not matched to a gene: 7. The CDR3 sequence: CASRGDRVHGYTF. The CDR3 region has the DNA TGTGCCAGCAGGGGAGACAGGGTACATGGCTACACCTTC.

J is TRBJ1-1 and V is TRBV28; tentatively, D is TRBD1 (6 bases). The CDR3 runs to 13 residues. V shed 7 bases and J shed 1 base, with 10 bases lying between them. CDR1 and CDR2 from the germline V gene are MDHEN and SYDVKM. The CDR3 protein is CASIPQGNTEAFF. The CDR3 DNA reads TGTGCCAGCATTCCACAGGGGAACACTGAAGCTTTCTTT.